This TCR beta chain derives from a study of human T cells and chemical hapten exposure. Study background: Weekly scalp doses of diphenylcyclopropenone were given to patients during the roughly 25-week study. Study-level points and caveats: Versus controls, significantly more large CDR3 similarity clusters arose from expanded TCRs. Patch test score rose with PT1 expanded TCR count, significant at thresholds 8, 16 and 32, not 4.

The CDR3 is made up of 12 amino acids. Trimming left V 2 bases short and J 6 bases short, with 5 bases between. Germline V gene lookup returns CDR1 ENHRY and CDR2 SYGVKD. Time point in this sample: pre-sensitization, week 0. The treatment: therapeutic diphenylcyclopropenone sensitization with weekly scalp DPC. This clonotype was seen ten or more times. As yet, its antigen is unknown. Each CDR3 protein is one row after TCRdb ran MiXCR on the RACE reads. The sample consists of about 260,000 distinct CDR3 sequences, around 9.3% of them appearing once. The source was whole blood, collected in connection with sensitization to the hapten diphenylcyclopropenone (DPC). The TCR was taken from a woman in her thirties or forties with alopecia areata. Some clones in this sample may be carry-over from other donors' samples. The rearrangement uses TRBV10-3 and TRBJ1-5; tentative D call: TRBD1 (5 bases). CDR3 in amino acids: CAISEGAQPQHF. CDR3 DNA sequence: TGTGCCATCAGTGAGGGGGCTCAGCCCCAGCATTTT.